This T cell receptor (beta chain) is from a study of T cell changes during pregnancy in multiple sclerosis. Germline assignment: CDR1 MNHEY and CDR2 SMNVEV (reference sequence). Trimming cost V 5 bases and J 1 base, with 11 bases left between them. The CDR3 is made up of 15 amino acids. TCRdb's table, derived via immunoSEQ multiplex PCR, lists solely in-frame clones and lacks some. The sample lists about 59,000 clones; 80% to 95% were seen once. This chain uses TRBV27 with TRBJ2-2; D possibly corresponds to TRBD2 (5 bases). The receptor was isolated from a female donor in good health, enrolled as a control in a pregnancy study. Sample: peripheral blood, taken in the third trimester of pregnancy. Here the CDR3 reads CASSEWAGNTGELFF. The CDR3 DNA sequence: TGTGCCAGCAGTGAGTGGGCGGGGAACACCGGGGAGCTGTTTTTT.